The present entry profiles one T cell receptor beta chain with its context. What it recognizes is unknown. This sample was included in a study of CD8 T cells in Susac syndrome. Whole-study context: When blood was drawn, patients with Susac syndrome were on intravenous immunoglobulin alone, on corticosteroids, or therapy-naive.

Germline V gives CDR1 SGHTA, CDR2 FQGTGA. This CDR3 has 15 residues. Trimming pared 0 bases from V and 1 base from J, leaving 6 bases between. Random hexamers primed reverse transcription of about 0.45 to 1 ug RNA. An immunoSEQ multiplex PCR amplified TCR beta CDR3 over 54 Vbeta and 13 Jbeta. TCRdb reprocessed the immunoSEQ multiplex PCR reads via MiXCR and lists one record per CDR3 protein. This sample yields 150,000 to 200,000 distinct CDR3 sequences, of which 91% are seen a single time; around 0.079% belongs to the top ten. Study-wide findings and caveats: As the study acknowledged, the number of individuals in its TCR sequencing and HLA analysis was relatively small.

Source material: CD4+ T cells from PBMCs. J is TRBJ2-2 and V is TRBV7-3; weak D call: TRBD2 (6 bases). The receptor comes from a human donor with Susac syndrome. CDR3 sequence (DNA): TGTGCCAGCAGCTTAACGGGGGGGAACACCGGGGAGCTGTTTTTT. Its translation is CASSLTGGNTGELFF.